The 13 T cell receptor beta chains below were found in one sample sequenced in a study of T cells in tuberculosis. Only in-frame clones appear in the TCRdb table, and some are missing; sequencing was by immunoSEQ multiplex PCR. Of about 34,000 clones listed, roughly 93% were seen once; the top ten hold about an eighth. As for time point: new active TB diagnosis, blood taken before or within 7 days of starting treatment. The sequencing used PBMCs, collected at tuberculosis diagnosis. The source of these receptors is an adult with tuberculosis.

The table lists this clone with a count of one. This rearrangement joins TRBV4-1 to TRBJ1-2, with D possibly TRBD1 on 6 matching bases. Trimming stripped 3 bases from V and 4 bases from J, with 12 bases between. Germline CDR1 is MGHRA and CDR2 is YSYEKL. The CDR3 runs 14 residues. DNA for the CDR3: TGCGCCAGCAGCCAGGGGGGGCACGGCTATGGCTACACCTTC. This codes for CASSQGGHGYGYTF.

The chain joins TRBV6-6 to TRBJ1-2; perhaps TRBD1 as D (5 bases). V was cut by 0 bases and J by 4 bases, with 9 bases left in between. The CDR3 totals 14 residues. From germline, CDR1 is MNHNY and CDR2 SVGAGI (reference sequence). Here the CDR3 reads CASSYSRTPYGYTF. CDR3 in DNA: TGTGCCAGCAGTTACTCACGGACACCCTATGGCTACACCTTC.

The chain joins TRBV27 to TRBJ1-1; 7 bases are a match to TRBD1. This CDR3 has 14 amino acids. Germline lookup yields CDR1 MNHEY and CDR2 SMNVEV (reference sequence). With V trimmed by 0 bases and J by 6 bases, 4 bases remained unmatched. For the CDR3, the DNA is TGTGCCAGCAGTTTATCCGACAGGGAGGCTGAAGCTTTCTTT. Its protein is CASSLSDREAEAFF.

The V and J genes are TRBV13 and TRBJ1-2, with a tentative D call TRBD1 (6 bases). The CDR3 consists of 14 residues. Trimming removed 1 base from V and 4 bases from J, with 10 bases in between. Germline CDR1 and CDR2: PRHDT and FYEKMQ (reference sequence). The CDR3: CASSLEDSSYGYTF. The CDR3 DNA sequence: TGTGCCAGCAGCTTAGAGGACAGCAGCTATGGCTACACCTTC.

The CDR3 region is CASTEGQWGATNEKLFF. The CDR3 DNA sequence: TGTGCCAGCACCGAGGGACAGTGGGGGGCAACTAATGAAAAACTGTTTTTT. This chain connects TRBV11-1 to TRBJ1-4, with 7 bases identical to TRBD1. Germline V gene lookup returns CDR1 SGHAT and CDR2 FQDESV (reference sequence). This CDR3 has 17 residues. V lost 7 bases to trimming and J lost 0 bases; unmatched junction nucleotides: 11.

The chain carries TRBV5-1 and TRBJ1-6; D unresolved. Germline V lookup: CDR1 SGHRS, CDR2 YFSETQ. The CDR3 totals 15 residues. V was trimmed by 3 bases and J by 4 bases, leaving 11 bases between them. The CDR3: CASSYLQNYNSPLHF. The CDR3 coding sequence is TGCGCCAGCAGCTACCTACAGAATTATAATTCACCCCTCCACTTT.

This clone was seen a single time. The rearrangement links TRBV30 to TRBJ2-7; 7 bases are shared with TRBD1. This CDR3 contains 14 residues. V lost 0 bases and J lost 5; bases outside the gene matches: 7. Germline V CDR1 and CDR2: GTSNPN, SVGIG (reference sequence). CDR3 region: CAWSVGQGVDEQYF. DNA for the CDR3: TGTGCCTGGAGTGTGGGGCAGGGGGTCGACGAGCAGTACTTC.

This chain connects TRBV5-6 to TRBJ1-1; D is unclear. The germline V gene encodes CDR1 SGHDT and CDR2 YYEEEE. V was pared by 0 bases and J by 2 bases, with 20 bases between. CDR3 size: 18 residues. The CDR3 reads CASSLEERGGEVNTEAFF. The CDR3 DNA follows: TGTGCCAGCAGCTTGGAGGAACGAGGCGGGGAGGTTAACACTGAAGCTTTCTTT.

The rearrangement uses TRBV29-1 and TRBJ2-2; D possibly corresponds to TRBD2 (6 bases). Between the trimmed V and J ends, which lost 5 bases and 7 bases, there was a span of 14 bases. The CDR3 is made up of 13 amino acids. CDR1 and CDR2 (germline): SQVTM, ANQGSEA. In nucleotides, the CDR3 is TGCAGCGTTCTGCGACTAGTTGACGGGGAGCTGTTTTTT. Its protein product is CSVLRLVDGELFF.

The J gene is TRBJ2-7, the V gene TRBV28, with TRBD2 matching over 16 bases. The trim removed 7 bases at V and 1 base at J, leaving 4 bases unmatched. Germline CDR1 and CDR2: MDHEN and SYDVKM. The CDR3 sequence is 16 residues long. The CDR3 DNA follows: TGTGCCAGCAAGGAGGGACTAGCGGGAGGGTCCTACGAGCAGTACTTC. This gives the protein CASKEGLAGGSYEQYF. The variable domain in full, completed from reference TRBV28 and TRBJ2-7, reads DVKVTQSSRYLVKRTGEKVFLECVQDMDHENMFWYRQDPGLGLRLIYFSYDVKMKEKGDIPEGYSVSREKKERFSLILESASTNQTSMYLCASKEGLAGGSYEQYFGPGTRLTVT.

The chain has TRBV11-2 and TRBJ2-7, with 8 bases that match TRBD1. This CDR3 is built from 15 residues. V lost 5 bases and J lost 0; bases outside the gene matches: 6. The germline V gene has CDR1 SGHAT and CDR2 FQNNGV. The CDR3: CASSPQGAISYEQYF. The CDR3 nucleotides read TGTGCCAGCAGCCCTCAGGGGGCTATCTCCTACGAGCAGTACTTC.

This chain joins TRBV5-1 and TRBJ2-3, with TRBD1 as a possible D gene (5 bases). The CDR3 runs to 13 residues. V was shortened by 7 bases and J by 1 base, with 10 bases between the two germline ends. The germline V gene encodes CDR1 SGHRS and CDR2 YFSETQ. The CDR3 region is CASEGEGTDTQYF. CDR3 bases: TGCGCCAGCGAAGGGGAAGGCACAGATACGCAGTATTTT.

The chain joins TRBV4-2 to TRBJ2-5, with 7 bases that match TRBD2. Per the germline V gene, CDR1 is LGHNA and CDR2 is YNFKEQ. V shed 0 bases, J shed 0 bases, and the junction held 4 bases outside the gene matches. CDR3 length: 16 residues. The CDR3 sequence is CASSQEAGRYQETQYF. CDR3 DNA: TGTGCCAGCAGCCAAGAAGCGGGGCGGTACCAAGAGACCCAGTACTTC.